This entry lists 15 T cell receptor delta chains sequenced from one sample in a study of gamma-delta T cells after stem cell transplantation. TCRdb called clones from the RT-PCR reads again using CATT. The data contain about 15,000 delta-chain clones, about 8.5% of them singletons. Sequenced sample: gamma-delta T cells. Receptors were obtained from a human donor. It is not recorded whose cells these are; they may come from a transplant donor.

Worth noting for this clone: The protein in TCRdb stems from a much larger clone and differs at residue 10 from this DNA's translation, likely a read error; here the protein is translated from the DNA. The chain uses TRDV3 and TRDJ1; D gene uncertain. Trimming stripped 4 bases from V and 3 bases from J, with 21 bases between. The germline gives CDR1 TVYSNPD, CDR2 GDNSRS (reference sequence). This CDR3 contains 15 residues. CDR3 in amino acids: CACSLRPLYPDKLIF. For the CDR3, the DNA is TGTGCCTGTTCACTCCGTCCGCTGTACCCCGATAAACTCATCTTT.

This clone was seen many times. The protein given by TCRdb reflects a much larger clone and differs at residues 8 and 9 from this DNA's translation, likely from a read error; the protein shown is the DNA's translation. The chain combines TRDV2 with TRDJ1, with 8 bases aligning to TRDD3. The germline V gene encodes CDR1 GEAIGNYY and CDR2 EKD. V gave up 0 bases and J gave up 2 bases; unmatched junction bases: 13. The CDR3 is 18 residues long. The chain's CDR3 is CACDTVGDTPYGTDKLIF. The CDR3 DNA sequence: TGTGCCTGTGACACCGTTGGGGATACCCCCTATGGGACCGATAAACTCATCTTT.

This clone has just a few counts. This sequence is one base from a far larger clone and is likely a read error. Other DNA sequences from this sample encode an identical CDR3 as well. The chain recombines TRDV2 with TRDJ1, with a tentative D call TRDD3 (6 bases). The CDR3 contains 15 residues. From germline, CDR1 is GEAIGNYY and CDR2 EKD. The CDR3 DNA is TGTGCCTGCGACATAGTCCGGGGGACACCCGATAAACTCATCTTT. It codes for CACDIVRGTPDKLIF.

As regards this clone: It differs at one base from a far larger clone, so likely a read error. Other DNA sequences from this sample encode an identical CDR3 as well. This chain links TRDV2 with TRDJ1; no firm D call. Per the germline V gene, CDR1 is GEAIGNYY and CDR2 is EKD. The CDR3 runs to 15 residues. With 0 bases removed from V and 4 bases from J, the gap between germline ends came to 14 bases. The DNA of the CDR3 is TGTGCCTGTGACACCGTTCATCGGAACGGCGATAAACTCATCTTT. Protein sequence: CACDTVHRNGDKLIF.

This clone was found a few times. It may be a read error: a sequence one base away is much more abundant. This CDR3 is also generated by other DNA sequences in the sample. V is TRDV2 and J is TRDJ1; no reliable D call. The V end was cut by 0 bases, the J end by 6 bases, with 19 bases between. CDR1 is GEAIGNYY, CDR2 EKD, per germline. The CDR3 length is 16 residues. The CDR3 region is CACDTVQNTNAYKLIF. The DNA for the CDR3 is TGTGCCTGTGACACCGTCCAAAACACCAACGCCTATAAACTCATCTTT.

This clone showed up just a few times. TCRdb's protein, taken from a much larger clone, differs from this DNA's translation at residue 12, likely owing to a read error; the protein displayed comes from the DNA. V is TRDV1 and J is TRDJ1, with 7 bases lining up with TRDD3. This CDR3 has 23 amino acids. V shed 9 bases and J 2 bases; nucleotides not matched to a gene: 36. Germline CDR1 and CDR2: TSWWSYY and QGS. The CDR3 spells CALPGDGPLPTTGDPIETDKLIF. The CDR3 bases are TGTGCTCTGCCAGGGGACGGCCCCCTGCCGACCACGGGGGATCCCATCGAGACCGATAAACTCATCTTT.

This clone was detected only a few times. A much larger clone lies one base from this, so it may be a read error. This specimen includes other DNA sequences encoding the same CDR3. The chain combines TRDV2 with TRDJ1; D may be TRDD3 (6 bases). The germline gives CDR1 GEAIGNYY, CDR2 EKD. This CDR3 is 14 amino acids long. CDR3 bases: TGTGCCTGCGACATTCTGGGGACCACCGATAAACTCATCTTT. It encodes CACDILGTTDKLIF.

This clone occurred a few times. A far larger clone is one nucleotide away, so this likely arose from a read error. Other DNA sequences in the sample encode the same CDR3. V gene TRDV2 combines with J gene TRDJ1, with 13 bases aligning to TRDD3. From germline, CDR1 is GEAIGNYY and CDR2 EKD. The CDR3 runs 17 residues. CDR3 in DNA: TGTGCATGTGACACCTTACTGGGGGATACGCAAACCGATAAACTCATCTTT. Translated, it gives CACDTLLGDTQTDKLIF.

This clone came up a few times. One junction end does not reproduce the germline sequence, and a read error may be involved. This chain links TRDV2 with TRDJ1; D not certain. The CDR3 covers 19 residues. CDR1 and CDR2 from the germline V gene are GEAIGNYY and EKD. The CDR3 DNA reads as TGTGCCTGTGACACCGTGCAGGGGCGGGTGGCCCCCTTTACCGATAACCTCATCTTT. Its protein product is CACDTVQGRVAPFTDNLIF.

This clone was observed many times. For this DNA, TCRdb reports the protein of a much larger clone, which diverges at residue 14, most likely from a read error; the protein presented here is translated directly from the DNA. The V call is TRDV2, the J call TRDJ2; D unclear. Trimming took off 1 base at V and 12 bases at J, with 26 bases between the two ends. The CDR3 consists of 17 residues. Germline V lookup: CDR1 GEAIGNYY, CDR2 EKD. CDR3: CACDTLGRSPQKAKLFF. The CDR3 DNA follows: TGTGCCTGTGACACGCTCGGGCGGTCCCCCCAAAAGGCAAAACTCTTCTTT.

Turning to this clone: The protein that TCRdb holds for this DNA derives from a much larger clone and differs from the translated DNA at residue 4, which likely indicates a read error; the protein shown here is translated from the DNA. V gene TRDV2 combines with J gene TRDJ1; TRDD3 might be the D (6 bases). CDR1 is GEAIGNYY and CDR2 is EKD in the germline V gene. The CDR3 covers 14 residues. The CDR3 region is CACATVSGERELIF. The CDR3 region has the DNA TGTGCCTGTGCCACCGTGTCGGGGGAGAGGGAACTCATCTTT.

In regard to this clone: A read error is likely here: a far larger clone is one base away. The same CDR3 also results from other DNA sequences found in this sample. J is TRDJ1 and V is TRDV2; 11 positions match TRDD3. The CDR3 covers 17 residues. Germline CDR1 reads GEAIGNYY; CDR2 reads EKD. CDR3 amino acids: CACDTLTGGYNTDKLIF. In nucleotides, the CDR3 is TGTGCCTGTGACACCCTAACTGGGGGATATAACACTGATAAACTCATCTTT.

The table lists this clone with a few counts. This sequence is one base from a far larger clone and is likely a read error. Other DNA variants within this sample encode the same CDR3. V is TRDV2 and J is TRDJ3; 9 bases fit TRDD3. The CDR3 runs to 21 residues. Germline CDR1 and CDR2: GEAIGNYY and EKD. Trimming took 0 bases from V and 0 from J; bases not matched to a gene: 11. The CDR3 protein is CACDTLTGGYKSSWDTRQMFF. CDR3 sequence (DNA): TGTGCCTGTGACACCCTTACGGGGGGATACAAGAGCTCCTGGGACACCCGACAGATGTTTTTC.

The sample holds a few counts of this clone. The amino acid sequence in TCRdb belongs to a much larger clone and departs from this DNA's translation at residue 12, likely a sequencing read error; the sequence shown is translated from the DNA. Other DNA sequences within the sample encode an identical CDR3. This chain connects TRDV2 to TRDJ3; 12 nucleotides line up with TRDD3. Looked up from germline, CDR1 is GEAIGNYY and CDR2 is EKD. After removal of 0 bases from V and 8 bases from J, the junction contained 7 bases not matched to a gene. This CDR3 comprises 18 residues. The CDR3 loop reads CACDTVLGDTRYTRQMFF. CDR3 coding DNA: TGTGCCTGTGACACCGTACTGGGGGATACTCGGTACACCCGACAGATGTTTTTC.

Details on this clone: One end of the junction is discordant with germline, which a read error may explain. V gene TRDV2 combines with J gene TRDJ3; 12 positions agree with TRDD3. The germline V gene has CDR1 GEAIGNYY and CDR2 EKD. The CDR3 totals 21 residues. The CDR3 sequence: CACDIARTGGYPSCDTRQMFF. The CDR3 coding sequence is TGTGCCTGTGACATCGCCCGTACTGGGGGATACCCCTCCTGTGACACCCGACAGATGTTTTTC.